Below, one T cell receptor (beta chain) is given with its context. Its antigen specificity is not known. One base away there is no much larger clone; base qualities are not given. CDR1 and CDR2 are read off the germline V gene (reference sequence) as LNHDA and SQIVND. Spanning cysteine to phenylalanine, the CDR3 consists of 14 amino acids. Just the 42-base CDR3 DNA is kept, in frame starting at base 1. V is cut by 0 bases and J by 1 base, and the space between the germline ends is 5 bases. TCRbeta CDR3 regions were amplified from genomic DNA using the immunoSEQ Assay, a bias-controlled multiplex PCR. In the paper's pipeline: Nucleated cell counts per sample were estimated from amplification of reference gene primers within the assay. To quantify the absolute abundance of each unique TCRbeta CDR3 rearrangement, sequence reads were collapsed and filtered. For each sample, productive Simpson clonality was calculated as the square root of Simpson's diversity index over productive rearrangements. In its TCRdb copy, this immuneACCESS table keeps in-frame sequences only and misses some clones. Where compared with another copy, unresolved V genes explain less than half of these, and the others have no known cause. The V and J calls and clone size come from that table; D and trimming were worked out from the DNA. The sample table lists some 310,000 clones, around 87% of them with a count of one. Together, the top ten hold more than 0.85% of the sample.

The sample originates from a study of blood T cell repertoires in COVID-19 (dated by TCRdb to 2019 to 2021). About the investigation overall: Collaborator samples came from the United States, Italy and Spain and covered acute and convalescent phases of COVID-19. The prospective study material was composed of cDNA or gDNA derived from T cells, B-cell-depleted T cells, or PBMCs. Subjects who had been exposed to COVID-19, were actively infected with it, or had recovered from it provided the deeply sampled blood TCRbeta repertoires that made up the dataset. The repertoires were released in a freely available public database intended as a resource for research on the immune response to SARS-CoV-2. Samples were obtained from the ongoing ImmuneRACE study (first 160 participants) and from roughly 1,300 subjects provided by 6 global collaborators. Nearly every sample came with metadata listing a de-identified subject ID, COVID-19 status, age in years and sex. HLA class I and class II types, where available, came from metadata supplied by the sample provider rather than from assay-based typing. Study-wide conclusions, independent of this receptor: The amount of clinical and demographic metadata varied by source and participant and was provided uncurated.

One collaborating source in Seattle enrolled patients during active infection and followed them longitudinally through the course of disease. Each collaborating institution followed its own protocols to collect whole blood in K2EDTA tubes. Collaborator samples were shipped for TCRbeta analysis as frozen whole blood, isolated PBMCs, or DNA extracted from either sample type. The rearranged chain carries TRBV19 and TRBJ2-3; the D gene identity is not certain. The material sequenced was peripheral blood. The origin of this receptor is a woman aged 40 to 50 with COVID-19, enrolled during active disease. The CDR3 sequence is CASSIEAGTDTQYF. The DNA is as follows: TGTGCCAGTAGTATAGAGGCAGGCACAGATACGCAGTATTTT.